What follows describes a single TCR beta chain. This clone turned up a few times. Its antigen is currently not known. Base qualities were left out, and no much larger clone turns up one base away. The sample belongs to a study of PD-L1 blockade in urothelial cancer (dated by TCRdb to about 2017). Context from the whole study: Therapy was started in the mid-2010s for all patients, and atezolizumab 1,200 mg was administered intravenously every 3 weeks. About 90% of the roughly 30 patients were males with bladder-origin urothelial cancer, and about 65% of the roughly 30 reported a prior smoking history. Patients had an ECOG performance status of 0 or 1 and had received between 0 and 3 prior chemotherapy regimens. Blood samples were analyzed at 3 weeks after treatment start (second dose) and at 6 weeks after treatment start. Blood samples gave median yields of around 150,000 T cells and over 80,000 unique TCRs, along with a median clonality of roughly 0.08. The study, an exploratory multi-omic analysis, examined somatic, immune and clinical correlates of response to PD-L1 blockade with atezolizumab in urothelial cancer. Pretreatment tumor samples, along with matched peripheral blood collected serially before and after atezolizumab treatment, underwent TCR sequencing. Durable clinical benefit was defined as progression-free survival longer than 6 months, and TCR features were also tested against progression-free and overall survival. In the same patients, pretreatment tumors underwent whole exome sequencing and RNA sequencing in addition to TCR sequencing. Under ten patients achieved durable clinical benefit and roughly 20 did not. Pretreatment blood TCR-seq was available for about 30 patients, at least one posttreatment blood collection was obtained for roughly 24 patients, and tumor TCR-seq was available for roughly 24 patients.

Spanning cysteine to phenylalanine, the CDR3 consists of 17 amino acids. Just the 51-base CDR3 DNA is kept, in frame starting at base 1. V loses 3 bases, J loses 1 base, and the germline ends lie 19 bases apart. The germline V gene supplies CDR1 SGHRS and CDR2 YFSETQ. The time point label on this specimen signifies: pretreatment peripheral blood. A total of under 35 patients with locally advanced or metastatic urothelial carcinoma, treated at Memorial Sloan Kettering on a trial protocol, made up the cohort. Peripheral blood mononuclear cells were collected pretreatment and during treatment, with between 1 and 8 total time points per patient. The Qiagen DNeasy Blood extraction kit was used to purify genomic DNA from total PBMCs and tumor samples. PBMCs were collected pretreatment and during treatment and were isolated and stored as previously described. Synthetic TCR analog templates were spiked into each PCR to estimate absolute template abundance from read counts. TCRbeta CDR3 regions were amplified from genomic DNA with bias-controlled V and J gene primers using the immunoSEQ assay. Sequencing of rearranged TCRbeta segments was performed at approximately 20X coverage. Per the authors' processing: Sequencing errors were corrected by clustering and CDR3s were annotated against IMGT to assign V, D and J genes. Downstream analyses used only productive TCRbeta rearrangements and left out out-of-frame or stop-codon sequences. Clonality was computed as one minus Shannon entropy normalized by the log of the number of unique productive sequences. Clones differing between time points or between blood and tumor were identified using Fisher's exact test with Benjamini-Hochberg correction, with an adjusted p below 0.01 applied as the threshold. The table was pulled from immuneACCESS by TCRdb, which kept in-frame rearrangements only. Such tables lose some clones; where checked, under half of the loss comes from unresolved V genes, and the rest has no known cause. Clone size and V and J calls were adopted from that table, with D and trimming inferred from the DNA. The sample table records roughly 87,000 clones; more than 80% of these occur just once. The top ten clones comprise around 0.94% of the sample.

What the research found in general, with its limitations: Improved progression-free and overall survival was found to be associated with pretreatment peripheral blood TCR clonality below the median. Because the sample size was small (n ≈ 30) and many exploratory analyses were performed, the results are intended to be hypothesis-generating. Patients with durable benefit showed greater expansion of tumor-associated TCR clones in peripheral blood 3 weeks after starting treatment (n of about 20, p = 0.022).

Material: PBMCs, obtained around atezolizumab (anti-PD-L1) treatment. Recombination joined TRBV5-1 with TRBJ1-1; 5 matching bases give a weak D call of TRBD1. This clonotype was sampled from an elderly woman with urothelial cancer. In nucleotide form, the sequence is TGCGCCAGCAGCTGGGGGGGAGACAGAGTAACGAACACTGAAGCTTTCTTT. Its protein product is CASSWGGDRVTNTEAFF.